Sequencing of this T cell receptor delta chain was carried out in a study of γδ T cells in repeated Plasmodium falciparum infection. Gammadelta T cells were flow-sorted from PBMC into Vgamma9/Vdelta2+ and Vdelta2-negative populations for bulk analysis. Each sorted gammadelta sample had TRG and TRD chains sequenced. TCRdb re-processed the multiplex PCR reads using CATT. The table records 93,000 or so delta-chain clones, roughly 0.9% of them present only once. This clone was recorded a few times. TCRdb lists the protein of a much larger clone for this DNA, which differs at residue 6, so this is likely a read error; the protein given here is translated from the DNA itself. In germline, CDR1 is GEAIGNYY, CDR2 EKD. After removal of 0 bases from V and 0 bases from J, the junction contained 8 bases not matched to a gene. This CDR3 is 21 amino acids long.

The chain is built from TRDV2 and TRDJ3, with TRDD3 identical over 12 bases. No J gene is reported in TCRdb; it was inferred here by comparing the DNA with germline. The sequence was obtained from a pool of human donors (malaria-infected and uninfected, not separated). Sequencing used gamma-delta T cells from blood. The CDR3 region is CACDTAVLGDTSSWDTRQMFF. As DNA, the CDR3 is TGTGCCTGTGACACCGCAGTTCTGGGGGATACGAGCTCCTGGGACACCCGACAGATGTTTTTC.